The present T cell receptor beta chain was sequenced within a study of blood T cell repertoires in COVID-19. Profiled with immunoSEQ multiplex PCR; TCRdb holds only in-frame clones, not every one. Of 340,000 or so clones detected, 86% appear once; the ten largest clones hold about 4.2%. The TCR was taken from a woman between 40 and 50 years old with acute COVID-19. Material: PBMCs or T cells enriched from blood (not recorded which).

The CDR3 coding sequence is TGTGCCAGCTCACCACTAGCGGGAGTTGGGGAGACCCAGTACTTC. Translation gives CASSPLAGVGETQYF. The V call is TRBV18, the J call TRBJ2-5; 9 bases are shared with TRBD2. The V gene end was trimmed by 1 base and the J gene end by 5 bases; junction bases not matched to a gene: 5. The CDR3 sequence is 15 residues long. Germline assignment: CDR1 KGHSH and CDR2 LQKENI.